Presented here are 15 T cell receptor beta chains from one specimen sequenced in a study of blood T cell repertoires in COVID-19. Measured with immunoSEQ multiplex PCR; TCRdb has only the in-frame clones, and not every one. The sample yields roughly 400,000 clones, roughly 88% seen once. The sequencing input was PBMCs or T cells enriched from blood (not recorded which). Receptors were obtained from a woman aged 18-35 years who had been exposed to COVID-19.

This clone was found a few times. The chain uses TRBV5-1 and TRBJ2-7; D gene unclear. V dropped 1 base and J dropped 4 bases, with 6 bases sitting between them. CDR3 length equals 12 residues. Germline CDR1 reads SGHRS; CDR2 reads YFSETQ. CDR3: CASSLNVYEQYF. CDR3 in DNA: TGCGCCAGCAGCTTGAATGTATACGAGCAGTACTTC.

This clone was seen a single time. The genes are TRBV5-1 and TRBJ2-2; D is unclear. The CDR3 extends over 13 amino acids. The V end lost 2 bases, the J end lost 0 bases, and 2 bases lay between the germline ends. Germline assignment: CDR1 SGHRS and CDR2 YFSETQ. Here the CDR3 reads CASSFANTGELFF. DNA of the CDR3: TGCGCCAGCAGCTTCGCGAACACCGGGGAGCTGTTTTTT.

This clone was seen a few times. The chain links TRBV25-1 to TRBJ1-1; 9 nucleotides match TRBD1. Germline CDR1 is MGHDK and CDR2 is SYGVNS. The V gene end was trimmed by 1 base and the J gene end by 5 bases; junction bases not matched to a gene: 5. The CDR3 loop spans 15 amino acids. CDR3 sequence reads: CASSESTGGRTEAFF. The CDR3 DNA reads TGTGCCAGCAGTGAATCGACAGGGGGGAGGACTGAAGCTTTCTTT.

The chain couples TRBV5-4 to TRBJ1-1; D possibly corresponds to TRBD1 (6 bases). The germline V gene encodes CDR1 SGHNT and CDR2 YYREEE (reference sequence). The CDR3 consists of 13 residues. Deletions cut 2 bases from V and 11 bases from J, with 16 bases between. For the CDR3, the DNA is TGTGCCAGCAGCTTCGGGCAGGGGTTATATGCTTTCTTT. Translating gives CASSFGQGLYAFF.

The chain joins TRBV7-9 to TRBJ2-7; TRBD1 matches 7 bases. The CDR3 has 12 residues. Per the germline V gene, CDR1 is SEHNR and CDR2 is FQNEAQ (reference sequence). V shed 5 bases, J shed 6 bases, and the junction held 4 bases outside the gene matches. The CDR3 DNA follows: TGTGCCAGCAGCCCAGCAGGGGGCGAGCAGTACTTC. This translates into CASSPAGGEQYF.

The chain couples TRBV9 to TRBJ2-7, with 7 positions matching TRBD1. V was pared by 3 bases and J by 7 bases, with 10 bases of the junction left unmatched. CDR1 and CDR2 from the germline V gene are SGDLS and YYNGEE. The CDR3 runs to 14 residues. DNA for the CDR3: TGTGCCAGCAGCGGGTCCCACAGGGGCGGGGAGCAGTACTTC. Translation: CASSGSHRGGEQYF.

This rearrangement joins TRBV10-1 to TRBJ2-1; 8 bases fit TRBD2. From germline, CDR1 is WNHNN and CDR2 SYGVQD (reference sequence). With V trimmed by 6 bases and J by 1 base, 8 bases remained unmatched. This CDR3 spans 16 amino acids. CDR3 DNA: TGCGCCAGCAGCCCCAGCGGGAGAAGTTCCTACAATGAGCAGTTCTTC. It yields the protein CASSPSGRSSYNEQFF.

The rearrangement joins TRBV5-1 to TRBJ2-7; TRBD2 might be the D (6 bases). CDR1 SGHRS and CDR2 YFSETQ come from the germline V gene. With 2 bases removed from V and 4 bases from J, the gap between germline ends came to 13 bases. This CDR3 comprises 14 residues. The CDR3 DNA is TGCGCCAGCAGCTTTAGCGGCGGGGAATACGAGCAGTACTTC. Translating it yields CASSFSGGEYEQYF.

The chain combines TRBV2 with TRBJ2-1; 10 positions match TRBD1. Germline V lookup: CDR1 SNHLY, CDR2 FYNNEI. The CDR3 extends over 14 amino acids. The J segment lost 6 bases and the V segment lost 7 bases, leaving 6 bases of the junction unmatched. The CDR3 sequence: CASTRTGGPNEQFF. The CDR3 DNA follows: TGTGCCAGCACCCGGACAGGGGGACCCAATGAGCAGTTCTTC. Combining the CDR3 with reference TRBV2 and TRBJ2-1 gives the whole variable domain EPEVTQTPSHQVTQMGQEVILRCVPISNHLYFYWYRQILGQKVEFLVSFYNNEISEKSEIFDDQFSVERPDGSNFTLKIRSTKLEDSAMYFCASTRTGGPNEQFFGPGTRLTVL.

CDR3 loop: CASSVRELRDSQPQHF. The CDR3 region has the DNA TGTGCCAGCAGCGTCAGGGAATTAAGGGATAGTCAGCCCCAGCATTTT. The V call is TRBV9, the J call TRBJ1-5; the D gene is possibly TRBD1 (5 bases). In germline, CDR1 is SGDLS, CDR2 YYNGEE. CDR3 size: 16 residues. V was clipped by 2 bases and J by 6 bases, with 18 bases between them.

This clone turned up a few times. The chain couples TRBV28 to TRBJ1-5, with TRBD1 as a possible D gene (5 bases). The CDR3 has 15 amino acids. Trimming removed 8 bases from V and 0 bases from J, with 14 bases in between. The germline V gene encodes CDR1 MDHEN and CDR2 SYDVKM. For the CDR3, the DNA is TGTGCCAGCCGGTCACAGGTCTATAGCAATCAGCCCCAGCATTTT. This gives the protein CASRSQVYSNQPQHF.

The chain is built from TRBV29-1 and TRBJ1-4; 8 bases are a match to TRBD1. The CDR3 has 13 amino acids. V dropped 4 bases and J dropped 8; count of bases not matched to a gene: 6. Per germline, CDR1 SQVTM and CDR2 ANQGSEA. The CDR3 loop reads CSVVLQGGEKLFF. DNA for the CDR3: TGCAGCGTTGTCTTACAGGGGGGAGAAAAACTGTTTTTT.

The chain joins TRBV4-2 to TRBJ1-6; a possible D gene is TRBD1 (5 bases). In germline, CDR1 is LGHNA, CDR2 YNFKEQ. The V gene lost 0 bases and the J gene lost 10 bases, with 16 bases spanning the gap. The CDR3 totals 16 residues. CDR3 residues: CASSQDAGRGQSPLHF. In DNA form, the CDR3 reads TGTGCCAGCAGCCAAGATGCGGGAAGGGGTCAATCACCCCTCCACTTT.

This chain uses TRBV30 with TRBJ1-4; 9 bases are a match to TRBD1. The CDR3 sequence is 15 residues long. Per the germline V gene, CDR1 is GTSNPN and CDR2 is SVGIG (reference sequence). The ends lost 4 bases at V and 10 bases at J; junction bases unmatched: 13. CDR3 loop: CAWTRGGQGGGKLFF. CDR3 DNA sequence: TGTGCCTGGACTCGAGGGGGACAGGGTGGTGGAAAACTGTTTTTT. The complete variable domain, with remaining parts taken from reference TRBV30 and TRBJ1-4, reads SQTIHQWPATLVQPVGSPLSLECTVEGTSNPNLYWYRQAAGRGLQLLFYSVGIGQISSEVPQNLSASRPQDRQFILSSKKLLLSDSGFYLCAWTRGGQGGGKLFFGSGTQLSVL.

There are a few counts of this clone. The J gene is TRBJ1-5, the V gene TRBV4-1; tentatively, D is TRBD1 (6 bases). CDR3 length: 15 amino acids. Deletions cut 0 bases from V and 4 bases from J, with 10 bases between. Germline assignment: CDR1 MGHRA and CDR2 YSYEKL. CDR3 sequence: CASSQDRTENQPQHF. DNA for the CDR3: TGCGCCAGCAGCCAAGATCGGACAGAGAATCAGCCCCAGCATTTT.